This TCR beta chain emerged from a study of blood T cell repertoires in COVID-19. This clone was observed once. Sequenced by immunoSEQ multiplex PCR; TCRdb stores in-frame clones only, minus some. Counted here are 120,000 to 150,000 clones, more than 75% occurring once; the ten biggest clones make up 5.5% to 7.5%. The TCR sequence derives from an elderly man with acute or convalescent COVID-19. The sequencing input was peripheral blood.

CDR3 in amino acids: CASRTGVMNTEAFF. Written as DNA, the CDR3 is TGCGCCAGCCGCACGGGGGTGATGAACACTGAAGCTTTCTTT. The chain recombines TRBV5-1 with TRBJ1-1, with D perhaps TRBD1 (5 bases). This CDR3 is 14 amino acids long. Germline CDR1 reads SGHRS; CDR2 reads YFSETQ. Trimming cost V 7 bases and J 0 bases, with 13 bases left between them.